The 3 T cell receptor beta chains below all came from one sample that was sequenced in a study of metastatic and nonmetastatic thyroid tumors. TCRdb re-analyzed the PCR reads using MiXCR. The data show about 19,000 clones, with about 34% seen just once and over 8% held by the top ten. All patients were treatment-naive before thyroid surgery. The sequenced sample consisted of tumor tissue. The origin of the receptors is a male donor with papillary thyroid cancer or a benign thyroid nodule (not recorded which). Some clones in this sample may be carry-over from other donors' samples.

This clone has just a few counts. J is TRBJ2-2 and V is TRBV24-1; no reliable D call. The V end lost 3 bases, the J end lost 1 base, and 8 bases lay between the germline ends. The germline V gene has CDR1 KGHDR and CDR2 SFDVKD. This CDR3 has 15 residues. CDR3 coding DNA: TGTGCCACCAGTGATGCAGGTTTGAACACCGGGGAGCTGTTTTTT. This encodes CATSDAGLNTGELFF.

The CDR3 spells CASSQDRGPSYGYTF. DNA for the CDR3: TGTGCCAGCAGCCAAGATAGAGGACCTTCATATGGCTACACCTTC. The V and J genes are TRBV4-2 and TRBJ1-2, with D hard to call. Germline values: CDR1 LGHNA, CDR2 YNFKEQ. Trimming stripped 0 bases from V and 5 bases from J, with 13 bases between. This CDR3 spans 15 amino acids.

On this clone itself: Germline is not matched at one junction end, which may reflect a read error. This rearrangement joins TRBV2 to TRBJ2-7; D not certain. Germline values: CDR1 SNHLY, CDR2 FYNNEI. The CDR3 has 14 amino acids. This chain's CDR3 is CASRSHWGPYERYF. CDR3 sequence (DNA): TGTGCCAGCAGGTCCCACTGGGGTCCCTACGAGCGGTACTTC. The whole variable domain, filled in from reference TRBV2 and TRBJ2-7, reads EPEVTQTPSHQVTQMGQEVILRCVPISNHLYFYWYRQILGQKVEFLVSFYNNEISEKSEIFDDQFSVERPDGSNFTLKIRSTKLEDSAMYFCASRSHWGPYERYFGPGTRLTVT.